These T cell receptor beta chains were read from a single sample in a study of tumor-infiltrating lymphocytes in primary liver carcinoma. Each CDR3 protein gets one entry after TCRdb re-called the multiplex PCR reads with MiXCR. The table shows about 310,000 distinct CDR3 sequences, with roughly 60% occurring only once. Sequenced input: peripheral blood. The source is a woman aged 25-40 years with primary liver carcinoma and hepatitis B virus infection. Both conserved end residues are part of each CDR3. The order of the fields is CDR3 protein, CDR3 DNA, clone size, CDR3 length, J gene, V gene, D gene. A D gene is named only where the DNA matches it firmly. Clone size is not always given. Where it is, it says once, few, many or a class for expanded clones.

CASREDGYTGELFF	TGTGCCAGCAGGGAGGACGGATACACCGGGGAGCTGTTTTTT	many	14	TRBJ2-2	TRBV11-3	-
CSVEFPLYLPQETQYF	TGCAGCGTTGAATTTCCGCTCTACTTACCGCAAGAGACCCAGTACTTC	many	16	TRBJ2-5	TRBV29-1	-
CASSEDPGVYEQYF	TGTGCTAGCAGCGAAGATCCAGGGGTCTACGAGCAGTACTTC	-	14	TRBJ2-7	TRBV4-2	-
CASNGGDGQPQHF	TGTGCCAGCAATGGGGGGGATGGGCAGCCCCAGCATTTT	many	13	TRBJ1-5	TRBV12-3/TRBV12-4	-
CASGSGQGLRYEQYF	TGTGCCAGCGGATCCGGGCAAGGGCTTAGGTACGAGCAGTACTTC	-	15	TRBJ2-7	TRBV12-3/TRBV12-4	-
CASSLRKYTEALF	TGTGCCAGCAGTCTTAGAAAGTACACTGAAGCTTTATTT	-	13	TRBJ1-1	TRBV6-1	-
CTSSWIRGVTDTQYF	TGTACCAGCAGTTGGATTCGCGGGGTCACAGATACGCAGTATTTT	-	15	TRBJ2-3	TRBV12-3/TRBV12-4	-
CASTTTPGQYF	TGTGCCAGCACCACCACCCCGGGGCAGTATTTT	-	11	TRBJ2-3	TRBV7-9	-
CATEGDDQPQHF	TGTGCCACCGAAGGGGACGATCAGCCCCAGCATTTT	-	12	TRBJ1-5	TRBV10-3	-
CASRPPGQGDTGELFF	TGTGCCAGCAGGCCACCGGGACAGGGAGACACCGGGGAGCTGTTTTTT	many	16	TRBJ2-2	TRBV12-3/TRBV12-4	TRBD1
CASSQVTAGADGELFF	TGCGCCAGCAGCCAAGTTACGGCAGGGGCAGACGGGGAGCTGTTTTTT	once	16	TRBJ2-2	TRBV4-3	-
CASSPTRTFEQYF	TGTGCCAGCAGCCCGACCAGGACCTTCGAGCAGTACTTC	-	13	TRBJ2-7	TRBV6-2/TRBV6-3	-
CASNQYRGEQYF	TGTGCCAGCAACCAATATCGAGGGGAGCAGTACTTC	few	12	TRBJ2-7	TRBV28	-
CASRSLAGEPDTQYF	TGTGCCAGCCGCTCCTTAGCGGGAGAACCAGATACGCAGTATTTT	-	15	TRBJ2-3	TRBV7-2	TRBD2
CASSLTYSGELFF	TGTGCCAGCAGCCTCACGTATTCCGGGGAGCTGTTTTTT	-	13	TRBJ2-2	TRBV5-6	-
CASGQGTLRREFRETQYF	TGTGCCAGCGGCCAAGGCACCCTACGGCGGGAGTTTCGGGAGACCCAGTACTTC	-	18	TRBJ2-5	TRBV14	TRBD2
CGSGAQTDTQYF	TGTGGCAGCGGCGCCCAGACGGATACGCAGTATTTT	-	12	TRBJ2-3	TRBV5-4	-
CASSDAGNEQFF	TGCGCCAGCAGTGATGCCGGGAATGAGCAGTTCTTC	-	12	TRBJ2-1	TRBV10-2	-
CASSYSGQISVANVLTF	TGTGCCAGCAGTTATTCGGGACAGATCTCTGTGGCCAACGTCCTGACTTTC	-	17	TRBJ2-6	TRBV6-5	TRBD1
CASSVNSVSSYNEQFF	TGTGCCAGCAGCGTAAACAGCGTTAGCTCCTACAATGAGCAGTTCTTC	few	16	TRBJ2-1	TRBV13	-
CVSSLGWGYGYTF	TGTGTCAGCAGTTTAGGGTGGGGCTATGGCTACACCTTC	-	13	TRBJ1-2	TRBV12-3/TRBV12-4	-
CASSLRAGGVQETQYF	TGTGCCAGCAGCTTACGGGCCGGGGGAGTACAAGAGACCCAGTACTTC	-	16	TRBJ2-5	TRBV7-8	-
CASTDGGRIGELFF	TGTGCCAGCACCGATGGGGGTCGGATCGGGGAGCTGTTTTTT	-	14	TRBJ2-2	TRBV6-5	-